This T cell receptor beta chain was identified in a study of cytomegalovirus exposure and HLA in healthy donors. The PCR contained 60 Vbeta and 13 Jbeta primers. Clones were read by immunoSEQ multiplex PCR, and TCRdb kept only the in-frame ones, dropping some. This table has about 130,000 clones, more than 75% appearing once. Broader study findings: Specificity of a few CMV-associated chains for CMV antigens was verified in vitro. About 87% or about 30% of the time was how often most TCR beta V segments were productive, according to an earlier analysis. Follow-up analysis later connected one missense variant in DCLRE1C with trimming of TCR beta V- and J-genes. Altogether, 164 TCR beta chains were recorded as cytomegalovirus-associated.

The CDR3 extends over 14 amino acids. Trimming removed 6 bases from V and 6 bases from J, with 18 bases in between. Per germline, CDR1 SQVTM and CDR2 ANQGSEA. A note on this clone: The antigen remains unidentified.

This clonotype was obtained from a female donor in good health and CMV-seronegative. Sequencing input: PBMCs. This sequence joins TRBV29-1 and TRBJ2-1; maybe TRBD2 (6 bases). CDR3 in amino acids: CSVAAGRVGNEQFF. The DNA for the CDR3 is TGCAGCGTCGCCGCGGGACGAGTTGGCAATGAGCAGTTCTTC.